Described below is a single TCR beta chain sequence and its context. The target antigen is unknown. CDR1 and CDR2 (germline): LGHNA, YSLEER. This CDR3 is built from 17 residues. Trimming cost V 1 base and J 0 bases, with 13 bases left between them. Assay: immunoSEQ multiplex PCR; the TCRdb copy retains only in-frame clones and omits some. The table has about 340,000 clones, 86% seen once. This record belongs to a study of cytomegalovirus exposure and HLA in healthy donors. Overall study results and limits: In vitro testing confirmed a few CMV-associated chains as specific for CMV antigens.

This chain uses TRBV4-3 with TRBJ2-1; possible D gene TRBD1, 6 bases. The specimen was PBMCs. This TCR came from a woman aged 18-29 years in good health and CMV-seronegative. CDR3 coding DNA: TGCGCCAGCAGCCAAGTGTGGGACACCAGCTCCTACAATGAGCAGTTCTTC. Translated, it gives CASSQVWDTSSYNEQFF.